These 32 T cell receptor beta chains came from one sample sequenced in a study of CD8+ T cells in alopecia areata. Treatment denoted: oral pan-JAK inhibitor, 5-10 mg twice daily. RNA was extracted and reverse transcribed into cDNA as the sequencing template. Assay used: immunoSEQ multiplex PCR; TCRdb lists only in-frame clones, some missing. Here the sample spans 90,000 to 150,000 clones, around 56% being singletons. Here the sequenced sample was CD4+ T cells sorted from blood, taken at week 4, from a patient treated with tofacitinib. Source of these receptors: a human donor with alopecia areata.

The V gene is TRBV25-1, the J gene TRBJ1-2; D ambiguous. Trimming cost V 3 bases and J 6 bases, with 11 bases left between them. Germline V gives CDR1 MGHDK, CDR2 SYGVNS. There are 13 residues in the CDR3. The CDR3 DNA sequence: TGTGCCAGCAGTGATCGGTGGGCGGATGGCTACACCTTC. This gives the protein CASSDRWADGYTF.

This clone was recorded a few times. V is TRBV5-4 and J is TRBJ2-3; D gene unclear. This CDR3 is built from 16 residues. V lost 0 bases and J lost 0, with 11 bases in between. CDR1 is SGHNT, CDR2 YYREEE, per germline (reference sequence). CDR3: CASSLGGVPSTDTQYF. The CDR3 DNA follows: TGTGCCAGCAGCTTGGGTGGGGTACCTAGCACAGATACGCAGTATTTT.

The V and J genes are TRBV30 and TRBJ1-5; TRBD1 might be the D (5 bases). The germline V gene has CDR1 GTSNPN and CDR2 SVGIG (reference sequence). The V and J ends lost 8 bases and 2 bases respectively, with 13 bases between them. This CDR3 has 13 residues. CDR3 in DNA: TGTGCCGGCTCCGGAGGGGGCAATCAGCCCCAGCATTTT. Protein product: CAGSGGGNQPQHF.

This clone was counted a few times. V gene TRBV30 combines with J gene TRBJ2-5; 7 positions match TRBD1. Trimming cost V 2 bases and J 1 base; bases outside gene matches: 1. The CDR3 spans 13 residues. Germline assignment: CDR1 GTSNPN and CDR2 SVGIG (reference sequence). As DNA, the CDR3 is TGTGCCTGGAGTACAGGGGTCCAAGAGACCCAGTACTTC. Its protein is CAWSTGVQETQYF.

This clone was seen only a few times. This chain joins TRBV29-1 and TRBJ2-6; D might be TRBD1 (6 bases). Looked up from germline, CDR1 is SQVTM and CDR2 is ANQGSEA. With 6 bases removed from V and 4 bases from J, the gap between germline ends came to 10 bases. The CDR3 extends over 13 amino acids. DNA for the CDR3: TGCAGCGTGGGGGCGAGAGGGGCCAACGTCCTGACTTTC. Translation: CSVGARGANVLTF.

This clone has only a few counts. The V and J genes are TRBV29-1 and TRBJ2-4; possible D gene TRBD1, 6 bases. The CDR3 contains 13 residues. Trimming stripped 8 bases from V and 6 bases from J, with 17 bases between. Germline V lookup: CDR1 SQVTM, CDR2 ANQGSEA. The CDR3 nucleotides read TGCAGCTTTCGACAGGCCCTCTCAAACATTCAGTACTTC. It specifies CSFRQALSNIQYF. Combining the CDR3 with reference TRBV29-1 and TRBJ2-4 gives the whole variable domain SAVISQKPSRDICQRGTSLTIQCQVDSQVTMMFWYRQQPGQSLTLIATANQGSEATYESGFVIDKFPISRPNLTFSTLTVSNMSPEDSSIYLCSFRQALSNIQYFGAGTRLSVL.

The chain joins TRBV5-1 to TRBJ1-5; 8 nucleotides match TRBD1. The germline CDR1 and CDR2 sequences are SGHRS and YFSETQ. This CDR3 has 15 residues. V dropped 4 bases and J dropped 1; count of bases not matched to a gene: 4. DNA for the CDR3: TGCGCCAGCAGCCTGGGGGACAGGAGCAATCAGCCCCAGCATTTT. Translating it yields CASSLGDRSNQPQHF.

The chain has TRBV30 and TRBJ2-5, with TRBD2 matching over 11 bases. This CDR3 has 16 residues. The trim removed 0 bases at V and 3 bases at J, leaving 6 bases unmatched. Germline V lookup: CDR1 GTSNPN, CDR2 SVGIG (reference sequence). CDR3 in DNA: TGTGCCTGGAGTGTACCAGGACTAGCGGGCGAAGAGACCCAGTACTTC. It yields the protein CAWSVPGLAGEETQYF.

This clone was seen many times. The V gene is TRBV7-2, the J gene TRBJ1-2; 7 bases match TRBD1. Germline V gene lookup returns CDR1 SGHTA and CDR2 FQGNSA. This CDR3 contains 14 residues. V dropped 8 bases and J dropped 12; count of bases not matched to a gene: 18. The chain's CDR3 is CASSNDRALSVDTF. As DNA, the CDR3 is TGTGCCAGCTCCAACGACAGGGCTCTTTCAGTTGACACCTTC.

This clone was seen more than once but under ten times. The J gene is TRBJ2-1, the V gene TRBV30; the D gene is possibly TRBD2 (6 bases). V was pared by 4 bases and J by 9 bases, with 10 bases between. This CDR3 is built from 11 residues. The germline CDR1 and CDR2 sequences are GTSNPN and SVGIG (reference sequence). The CDR3 coding sequence is TGTGCCTGGATGGGGCGGGGTGAGCAGTTCTTC. Amino acid sequence: CAWMGRGEQFF.

The rearrangement links TRBV15 to TRBJ2-7; tentative D call: TRBD1 (6 bases). With 5 bases removed from V and 5 bases from J, the gap between germline ends came to 22 bases. Germline V gene lookup returns CDR1 LNHNV and CDR2 YYDKDF (reference sequence). This CDR3 is built from 16 residues. This chain's CDR3 is CATSPRTAHSGNEQYF. CDR3 sequence (DNA): TGTGCCACCAGCCCTCGGACAGCCCATTCTGGCAACGAGCAGTACTTC.

The chain couples TRBV29-1 to TRBJ2-7; TRBD1 is a possible D gene (7 bases). Looked up from germline, CDR1 is SQVTM and CDR2 is ANQGSEA. Trimming removed 8 bases from V and 5 bases from J, with 16 bases in between. The CDR3 runs to 12 residues. The CDR3 bases are TGCAGCACATCTCAGGGGGGCAACGAGCAGTACTTC. Translating it yields CSTSQGGNEQYF.

This clone is a singleton in its sample. V and J are TRBV30 and TRBJ2-5; D is ambiguous. CDR1 and CDR2 from the germline V gene are GTSNPN and SVGIG (reference sequence). The V gene lost 3 bases and the J gene lost 7 bases, with 18 bases spanning the gap. The CDR3 loop spans 14 amino acids. This CDR3 reads CAWSYFGPGATQYF. The CDR3 nucleotides are TGTGCCTGGAGCTATTTCGGCCCCGGTGCGACCCAGTACTTC.

This rearrangement joins TRBV9 to TRBJ2-1; D perhaps matches TRBD2 (6 bases). Germline V gives CDR1 SGDLS, CDR2 YYNGEE. The CDR3 totals 15 residues. Trimming cost V 0 bases and J 7 bases, with 14 bases left between them. DNA of the CDR3: TGTGCCAGCAGCGTAGCGGCTAGCGAAATGAATGAGCAGTTCTTC. It encodes CASSVAASEMNEQFF.

This chain connects TRBV30 to TRBJ1-5; 7 nucleotides align to TRBD1. Germline-derived CDR1 and CDR2 are GTSNPN and SVGIG (reference sequence). V dropped 0 bases and J dropped 7; count of bases not matched to a gene: 3. CDR3 length: 13 residues. The CDR3 protein is CAWSVQGLQPQHF. In nucleotides, the CDR3 is TGTGCCTGGAGTGTACAGGGGCTGCAGCCCCAGCATTTT.

This clone was picked up one time. V and J are TRBV10-1 and TRBJ1-2; D uncertain. The CDR3 extends over 15 amino acids. Per the germline V gene, CDR1 is WNHNN and CDR2 is SYGVQD (reference sequence). V gave up 3 bases and J gave up 0 bases, with 11 bases separating them. The CDR3 spells CASSERHTANYGYTF. CDR3 DNA sequence: TGCGCCAGCAGTGAACGACATACTGCTAACTATGGCTACACCTTC.

The chain joins TRBV5-1 to TRBJ2-1; TRBD2 might be the D (5 bases). V dropped 4 bases and J dropped 8 bases, with 10 bases sitting between them. Germline V lookup: CDR1 SGHRS, CDR2 YFSETQ. The CDR3 totals 12 residues. The CDR3 is CASSLIGDEQFF. The CDR3 DNA sequence: TGCGCCAGCAGCCTGATCGGGGATGAGCAGTTCTTC.

This clone was picked up one time. The chain couples TRBV2 to TRBJ2-1, with TRBD1 as a possible D gene (6 bases). The V gene's germline CDR1 is SNHLY and CDR2 FYNNEI. V was cut by 6 bases and J by 4 bases, with 10 bases left in between. The CDR3 has 13 residues. DNA for the CDR3: TGTGCCAGCAGGGCGGACAGTTACAATGAGCAGTTCTTC. Protein sequence: CASRADSYNEQFF.

The CDR3 region is CASSPPPGAAYEQYF. CDR3 DNA sequence: TGTGCCAGCTCACCACCTCCAGGGGCCGCCTACGAGCAGTACTTC. The V gene is TRBV18, the J gene TRBJ2-7; possibly TRBD1 for D (6 bases). V lost 0 bases, J lost 2 bases, and 11 bases lay in between. This CDR3 is built from 15 residues. CDR1 KGHSH and CDR2 LQKENI come from the germline V gene. The full variable domain, in which reference TRBV18 and TRBJ2-7 provide the parts outside the CDR3, is NAGVMQNPRHLVRRRGQEARLRCSPMKGHSHVYWYRQLPEEGLKFMVYLQKENIIDESGMPKERFSAEFPKEGPSILRIQQVVRGDSAAYFCASSPPPGAAYEQYFGPGTRLTVT.

The chain has TRBV10-3 and TRBJ1-2; tentatively, D is TRBD1 (6 bases). The germline V gene has CDR1 ENHRY and CDR2 SYGVKD. V lost 9 bases and J 3 bases, leaving 17 bases between the germline ends. The CDR3 has 14 amino acids. The CDR3 DNA follows: TGTGCCATAAAAACAGGGCGAGGTGACTATGGCTACACCTTC. Its protein product is CAIKTGRGDYGYTF.

On this clone itself: A read error may produce the germline difference seen at one junction end. This sequence joins TRBV5-6 and TRBJ1-1; D not certain. The V gene's germline CDR1 is SGHDT and CDR2 YYEEEE. The CDR3 sequence is 15 residues long. The CDR3 spells CASSPYVAMKTEAFF. The CDR3, as DNA: TGCGCCAGCAGCCCCTATGTGGCAATGAAGACTGAAGCTTTCTTT.

V and J are TRBV19 and TRBJ2-4; weak D call: TRBD1 (6 bases). Looked up from germline, CDR1 is LNHDA and CDR2 is SQIVND (reference sequence). Trimming shortened V by 3 bases and J by 4 bases, and 16 bases separated the two germline ends. The CDR3 spans 16 residues. CDR3 bases: TGTGCCAGTAGTATCCCAGGGGCCGCACGAAAAAACATTCAGTACTTC. Residues: CASSIPGAARKNIQYF.

This clone was found a few times. The CDR3 loop reads CSAHTEGQPQHF. CDR3 bases: TGCAGCGCGCACACGGAGGGGCAGCCCCAGCATTTT. The chain links TRBV29-1 to TRBJ1-5, with a tentative D call TRBD1 (5 bases). Germline assignment: CDR1 SQVTM and CDR2 ANQGSEA. The CDR3 runs 12 residues. Trimming took 7 bases from V and 7 from J, leaving 14 bases between them.

The J gene is TRBJ2-4, the V gene TRBV9; the match to TRBD2 covers 7 bases. Germline CDR1 and CDR2: SGDLS and YYNGEE. The CDR3 loop spans 20 amino acids. With 5 bases clipped from V and 2 bases from J, the junction kept 22 bases outside the gene matches. CDR3 region: CASSVTSPEMGGGPKNIQYF. DNA for the CDR3: TGTGCCAGCAGTGTAACTTCCCCGGAGATGGGGGGAGGGCCCAAAAACATTCAGTACTTC.

Points on this clone: Mismatch with germline at one junction end may stem from a read error. V and J are TRBV29-1 and TRBJ2-5, with 7 bases fitting TRBD2. From germline, CDR1 is SQVTM and CDR2 ANQGSEA. The CDR3 totals 8 residues. The CDR3 region has the DNA TGCAGCGTTGTGGGGGGGAACTTC. Translation: CSVVGGNF.

This clone was seen a handful of times. This chain links TRBV14 with TRBJ1-2; D remains unclear. Germline CDR1 reads SGHDN; CDR2 reads FVKESK. V was trimmed by 0 bases and J by 7 bases, leaving 12 bases between them. The CDR3 runs to 14 residues. CDR3 in amino acids: CASSQEVWAAGYTF. Written as DNA, the CDR3 is TGTGCCAGCAGCCAAGAGGTCTGGGCGGCTGGCTACACCTTC.

This clone was counted between two and nine times. The CDR3 sequence is CASSYRRDSRHEQYF. CDR3 DNA: TGTGCCAGCAGTTACCGTCGGGACAGCCGGCACGAGCAGTACTTC. This chain joins TRBV6-5 and TRBJ2-7; the match to TRBD1 covers 7 bases. Per the germline V gene, CDR1 is MNHEY and CDR2 is SVGAGI. The V gene end was trimmed by 2 bases and the J gene end by 5 bases; junction bases not matched to a gene: 9. This CDR3 has 15 residues.

This clone was recorded only once. This chain connects TRBV4-1 to TRBJ2-6; unclear D gene. V lost 0 bases and J 3 bases, leaving 9 bases between the germline ends. Germline V CDR1 and CDR2: MGHRA, YSYEKL. The CDR3 loop spans 16 amino acids. In DNA form, the CDR3 reads TGCGCCAGCAGCCAAGATGAGAGGCGTGGGGCCAACGTCCTGACTTTC. Its translation: CASSQDERRGANVLTF.

The sample holds a few counts of this clone. The CDR3 protein is CASSDPGGISTEAFF. The DNA for the CDR3 is TGTGCCAGCAGTGATCCTGGGGGTATTTCCACTGAAGCTTTCTTT. The chain has TRBV6-6 and TRBJ1-1; a weak D match, TRBD1 (5 bases). The CDR3 extends over 15 amino acids. V was clipped by 5 bases and J by 4 bases, with 17 bases between them. Germline V gene data show CDR1 as MNHNY and CDR2 as SVGAGI (reference sequence).

This clone was recorded once. The chain employs TRBV29-1 and TRBJ2-2; D unclear. This CDR3 region has 13 residues. Germline V gene sequence: CDR1 SQVTM, CDR2 ANQGSEA. Trimming took 0 bases from V and 7 from J, leaving 9 bases between them. This CDR3 reads CSVEEALGGELFF. The CDR3 DNA reads as TGCAGCGTTGAAGAAGCCCTCGGCGGGGAGCTGTTTTTT.

This clone occurred a few times. The chain uses TRBV2 and TRBJ1-6; the D is unclear. Germline V gene sequence: CDR1 SNHLY, CDR2 FYNNEI. V dropped 6 bases and J dropped 5 bases, with 14 bases sitting between them. The CDR3 totals 15 residues. CDR3 region: CASSLTAINNSPLHF. The CDR3 DNA reads as TGTGCCAGCAGCTTAACAGCGATTAATAATTCACCCCTCCACTTT.

This clone was recorded once. The J gene is TRBJ1-1, the V gene TRBV20-1, with D uncertain. The CDR3 spans 11 residues. CDR1 is DFQATT, CDR2 SNEGSKA, per germline (reference sequence). The CDR3 spells CEGQRNTEAFF. Here the CDR3 DNA reads TGCGAGGGCCAGAGGAACACTGAAGCTTTCTTT.